Listed below are T cell receptor beta chains from one sample, sequenced in a study of persistence of HIV-infected CD4 T cells. Assay used: immunoSEQ multiplex PCR; TCRdb lists only in-frame clones, some missing. The data contain about 64,000 clones, under 80% of them singletons. Their target antigens are unknown. The input for sequencing was CD4+ T cells sorted from PBMCs after approximately 20-hour stimulation, taken from a patient who received antiretroviral therapy. The source of these receptors is an adult man with HIV who was CMV-seropositive. Each CDR3 is given with its conserved first and last residue. Fields, in order: J gene, V gene, D gene, clone size, CDR3 DNA, CDR3 protein. A D gene is named only where the DNA matches it firmly. Not all rows give a size; the values are once, few, many and, for expanded clones, a class.

>TRBJ1-4|TRBV28|TRBD1|few
TGTGCCAGCAGTTTACAGGGGACAGGGCTTGAAAAACTGTTTTTT
CASSLQGTGLEKLFF
>TRBJ1-5|TRBV15|TRBD1|-
TGTGCCACCTCCACAGGGGGGGATCAGCCCCAGCATTTT
CATSTGGDQPQHF
>TRBJ2-3|TRBV27|TRBD2|-
TGTGCCAGCAGACCCGGGAGGGAGGTCAGGGATACGCAGTATTTT
CASRPGREVRDTQYF
>TRBJ2-2|TRBV25-1|-|-
TGTGCCAGCAGTGAAAGGATCGGGGGCAACACCGGGGAGCTGTTTTTT
CASSERIGGNTGELFF
>TRBJ2-7|TRBV5-1|-|few
TGCGCCAGCAGCTTGGGTTGGGACGAGCAGTACTTC
CASSLGWDEQYF
>TRBJ1-4|TRBV28|-|-
TGTGCCAGCAGATCAGGGTCTAATGAAAAACTGTTTTTT
CASRSGSNEKLFF
>TRBJ1-5|TRBV6-1|-|-
TGTGCCAGCAGTGACACTATCAATCAGCCCCAGCATTTT
CASSDTINQPQHF
>TRBJ2-3|TRBV19|-|once
TGTGCCAGTAGTAAGGAGAGAACTACGCAGTATTTT
CASSKERTTQYF
>TRBJ2-7|TRBV19|-|-
TGTGCCAGTAGTATACAGGGGAGACGGTACGAGCAGTACTTC
CASSIQGRRYEQYF
>TRBJ2-1|TRBV19|-|-
TGTGCCAGTAGTATAGGCCTAGCTCGAATCAATGAGCAGTTCTTC
CASSIGLARINEQFF
>TRBJ2-7|TRBV5-5|-|-
TGTGCCAGCAGCCTCAGCGGCGAGCAGTACTTC
CASSLSGEQYF
>TRBJ2-3|TRBV7-3|-|-
TGTGCCAGCAGCTCCACAGGACGCACAGATACGCAGTATTTT
CASSSTGRTDTQYF
>TRBJ1-3|TRBV18|-|-
TGTGCCAGCTCACCTTCAATGACATTCGGAAACACCATATATTTT
CASSPSMTFGNTIYF
>TRBJ2-1|TRBV2|TRBD1|once
TGTGCCAGCAGTCGGGACAGCCAAAGCTCCTACAATGAGCAGTTCTTC
CASSRDSQSSYNEQFF
>TRBJ2-2|TRBV6-5|TRBD1|-
TGTGCCAGCAGTTACTCGACAGGGGCCACCGGGGAGCTGTTTTTT
CASSYSTGATGELFF
>TRBJ1-3|TRBV10-1|-|-
TGCGCCAGCAGTGATGGAACTGGAAACACCATATATTTT
CASSDGTGNTIYF
>TRBJ1-1|TRBV29-1|TRBD1|many
TGCAGCGTTGCTACAAGTCGAACCGGGACAGGGCGAGACACTGAAGCTTTCTTT
CSVATSRTGTGRDTEAFF
>TRBJ1-1|TRBV5-1|-|-
TGCGCCAGCAGCTTGACCGGGTCCGTACGGGATTCCACTGAAGCTTTCTTT
CASSLTGSVRDSTEAFF
>TRBJ2-7|TRBV6-5|TRBD1|-
TGTGCCAGCAGCTACAGGGGGTACGAGCAGTACTTC
CASSYRGYEQYF
>TRBJ1-3|TRBV14|-|-
TGTGCCAGCAGCCAAGTCCCCGGAAACACCATATATTTT
CASSQVPGNTIYF
>TRBJ1-1|TRBV7-9|TRBD1|-
TGTGCCAGCAGCCCTCCCTCCTCTAGGGCAGGGGGTAGCACTGAAGCTTTCTTT
CASSPPSSRAGGSTEAFF
>TRBJ2-3|TRBV4-2|TRBD2|-
TGTGCCAGCAGCCACCTTCTAGCGGGGGGCAACACAGATACGCAGTATTTT
CASSHLLAGGNTDTQYF
>TRBJ1-6|TRBV7-8|-|-
TGTGCCAGCAGCTTAGATCAGGGAGGCGGTTCACCCCTCCACTTT
CASSLDQGGGSPLHF
>TRBJ1-1|TRBV6-5|TRBD1|-
TGTGCCAGCAGGTTCAGGGGGCACACTGAAGCTTTCTTT
CASRFRGHTEAFF
>TRBJ1-4|TRBV18|TRBD1|-
TGTGCCAGCTCACCACGGGGACAGGTTACTAATGAAAAACTGTTTTTT
CASSPRGQVTNEKLFF
>TRBJ2-7|TRBV9|TRBD1|-
TGTGCCAGCAGCGGTGGACAGGGGGTGCGGGAGCAGTACTTC
CASSGGQGVREQYF
>TRBJ2-1|TRBV9|-|-
TGTGCCAGCAGCGCCGGACAGATCCGTGATGAGCAGTTCTTC
CASSAGQIRDEQFF
>TRBJ2-4|TRBV4-1|-|-
TGCGCCAGCAGCCAAGATCCCAGCGTTCAAAACATTCAGTACTTC
CASSQDPSVQNIQYF
>TRBJ1-1|TRBV2|-|-
TGTGCCAGCAACAAAAAAACTGAAGCTTTCTTT
CASNKKTEAFF